The source of this TCR beta chain is a study of control samples from healthy donors and cancer patients (dated by TCRdb to 2018 to 2021). A note on this clone: Its antigen target is currently unknown. No much larger clonotype is one base removed from it; base qualities were not supplied.

Libraries were built with the immunoSEQ multiplex PCR assay. As stored in TCRdb, this immuneACCESS dataset retains in-frame rearrangements with V and J assigned. A fraction of the clones does not appear; measured against another copy, unresolved V genes explain less than half of the discrepancy, and the remainder lacks a known reason. The sample table records about 130,000 clones; approximately 92% of these occur just once. The ten largest account for approximately 2% of the sample. The CDR3 starts with the cysteine, ends with the phenylalanine, and has 18 residues. Here the CDR3 DNA is all that survives: 54 bases in frame from base 1. The V end gives up 3 bases and the J end 9 bases, leaving 15 bases in the junction not matched to a gene. Taken from the germline V gene (reference sequence), the CDR1 and CDR2 loops are LNHDA and SQIVND.

The sequenced material came from blood. Here the chain combines TRBV19 and TRBJ2-1, with 12 central nucleotides matching TRBD2. The source is a woman aged 45 to 65 in good health. The CDR3 protein sequence reads: CASSIGPFRLAGVGEQFF. The nucleotide sequence is given as TGTGCCAGTAGTATCGGACCCTTTAGACTAGCGGGGGTTGGTGAGCAGTTCTTC.